This T cell receptor beta chain was identified during a study of cytomegalovirus exposure and HLA in healthy donors. General observations from the study: With further analysis later on, most CMV-associated TCR beta chains appeared HLA-restricted. When analyzed later, a missense DCLRE1C variant was found to be linked to TCR beta V- and J-gene trimming.

Concerning this clone itself: Its specificity is unknown.

PCR involved 60 Vbeta and 13 Jbeta primers. Original data processing: In a later analysis, around 11 million of 75 million to 85 million unique beta chains occurred in at least two donors. This table comes from immunoSEQ multiplex PCR, and its TCRdb copy is limited to in-frame clones, with some not included. The D gene and trimming were derived from the DNA, and the V and J assignments and clone size from that table. The table has around 100,000 clones, approximately 79% seen once; the top ten hold about 5.3%. The sequenced sample consisted of PBMCs. This receptor was obtained from a man aged 60-69 years in good health and CMV-seropositive.

The CDR3, as DNA: TGCGCCAGCAGCTTGGGAGCGGGGGCCGACAATGAGCAGTTCTTC. Translation: CASSLGAGADNEQFF. V is TRBV5-1 and J is TRBJ2-1, with 8 bases fitting TRBD2. V lost 0 bases, J lost 5 bases, and 4 bases stayed unmatched. The germline V gene has CDR1 SGHRS and CDR2 YFSETQ. This CDR3 spans 15 amino acids. The whole variable domain, remainder taken from reference TRBV5-1 and TRBJ2-1, is KAGVTQTPRYLIKTRGQQVTLSCSPISGHRSVSWYQQTPGQGLQFLFEYFSETQRNKGNFPGRFSGRQFSNSRSEMNVSTLELGDSALYLCASSLGAGADNEQFFGPGTRLTVL.